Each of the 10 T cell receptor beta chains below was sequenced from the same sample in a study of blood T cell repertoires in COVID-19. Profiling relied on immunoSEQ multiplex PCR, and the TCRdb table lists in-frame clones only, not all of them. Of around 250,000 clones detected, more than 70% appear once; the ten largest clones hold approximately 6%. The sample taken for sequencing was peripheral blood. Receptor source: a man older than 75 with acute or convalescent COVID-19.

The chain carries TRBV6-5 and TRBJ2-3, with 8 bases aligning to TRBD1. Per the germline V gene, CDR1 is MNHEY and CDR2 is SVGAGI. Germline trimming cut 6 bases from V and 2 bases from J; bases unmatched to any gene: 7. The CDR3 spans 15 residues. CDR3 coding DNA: TGTGCCAGCAGCCAAGGACAGGGCACCACAGATACGCAGTATTTT. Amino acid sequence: CASSQGQGTTDTQYF.

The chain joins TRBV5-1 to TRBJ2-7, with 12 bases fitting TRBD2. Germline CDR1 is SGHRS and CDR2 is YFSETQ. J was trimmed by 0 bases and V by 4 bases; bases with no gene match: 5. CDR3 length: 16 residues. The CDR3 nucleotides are TGCGCCAGCAGCGCGGGACTAGCGGGCAGCTCCTACGAGCAGTACTTC. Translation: CASSAGLAGSSYEQYF.

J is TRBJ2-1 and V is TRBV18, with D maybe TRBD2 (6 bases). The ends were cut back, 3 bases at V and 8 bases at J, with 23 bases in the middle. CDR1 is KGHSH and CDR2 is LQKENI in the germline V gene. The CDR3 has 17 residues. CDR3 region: CASSPPRAGLGGDEQFF. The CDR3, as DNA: TGTGCCAGCTCACCTCCCCGGGCAGGACTCGGGGGTGATGAGCAGTTCTTC.

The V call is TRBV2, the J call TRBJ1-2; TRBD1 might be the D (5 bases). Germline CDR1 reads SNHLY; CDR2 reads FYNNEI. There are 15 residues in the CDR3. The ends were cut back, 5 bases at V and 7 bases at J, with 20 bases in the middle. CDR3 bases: TGTGCCAGCAGTTCACGGGACTTACGGGAGGGTGGCTACACCTTC. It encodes CASSSRDLREGGYTF.

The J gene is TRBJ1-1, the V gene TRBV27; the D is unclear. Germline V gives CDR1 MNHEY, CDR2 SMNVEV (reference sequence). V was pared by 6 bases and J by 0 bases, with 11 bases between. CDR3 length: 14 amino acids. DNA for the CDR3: TGTGCCAGCAGCCAGACTGTCCTGAACACTGAAGCTTTCTTT. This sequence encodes CASSQTVLNTEAFF.

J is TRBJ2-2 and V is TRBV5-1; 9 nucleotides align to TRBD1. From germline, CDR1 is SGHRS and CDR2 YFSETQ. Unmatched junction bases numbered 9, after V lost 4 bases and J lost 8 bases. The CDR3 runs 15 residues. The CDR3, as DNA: TGCGCCAGCAGCCTCAACAGGGGGCGATCTGGGGAGCTGTTTTTT. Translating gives CASSLNRGRSGELFF.

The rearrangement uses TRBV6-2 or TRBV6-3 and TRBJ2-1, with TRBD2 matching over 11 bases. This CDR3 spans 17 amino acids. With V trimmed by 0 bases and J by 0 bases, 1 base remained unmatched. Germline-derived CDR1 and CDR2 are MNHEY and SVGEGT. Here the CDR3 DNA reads TGTGCCAGCAGTTACTCCGGGACTAGCGGCTCCTACAATGAGCAGTTCTTC. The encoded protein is CASSYSGTSGSYNEQFF.

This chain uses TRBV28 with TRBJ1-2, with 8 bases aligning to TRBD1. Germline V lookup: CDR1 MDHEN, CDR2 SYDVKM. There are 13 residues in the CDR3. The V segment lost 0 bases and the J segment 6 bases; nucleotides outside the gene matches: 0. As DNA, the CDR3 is TGTGCCAGCAGTTTATGGGACAGGGATGGCTACACCTTC. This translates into CASSLWDRDGYTF.

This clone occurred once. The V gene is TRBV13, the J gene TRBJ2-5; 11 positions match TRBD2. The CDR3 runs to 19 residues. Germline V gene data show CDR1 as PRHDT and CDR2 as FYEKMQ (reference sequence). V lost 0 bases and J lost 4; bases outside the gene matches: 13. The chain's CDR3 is CASSLGLRNVAGGPETQYF. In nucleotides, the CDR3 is TGTGCCAGCAGCTTAGGCCTAAGAAATGTAGCGGGGGGGCCAGAGACCCAGTACTTC.

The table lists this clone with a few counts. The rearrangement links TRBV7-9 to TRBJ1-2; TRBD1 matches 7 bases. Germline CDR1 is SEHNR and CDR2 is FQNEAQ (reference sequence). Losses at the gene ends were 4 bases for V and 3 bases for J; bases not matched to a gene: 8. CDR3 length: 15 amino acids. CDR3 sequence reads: CASSSVWDRDYGYTF. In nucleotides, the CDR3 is TGTGCCAGCAGCTCGGTCTGGGACAGAGACTATGGCTACACCTTC. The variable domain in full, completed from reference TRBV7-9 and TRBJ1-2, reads DTGVSQNPRHKITKRGQNVTFRCDPISEHNRLYWYRQTLGQGPEFLTYFQNEAQLEKSRLLSDRFSAERPKGSFSTLEIQRTEQGDSAMYLCASSSVWDRDYGYTFGSGTRLTVV.